These T cell receptor beta chains were read from a single sample in a study of cytomegalovirus exposure and HLA in healthy donors. This table comes from immunoSEQ multiplex PCR, and its TCRdb copy is limited to in-frame clones, with some not included. The table records 150,000 to 200,000 clones, just over 75% of them present only once. The sample taken for sequencing was PBMCs. The receptor set was obtained from a woman between 40 and 50 years old in good health and CMV-seronegative. The CDR3 runs from the conserved cysteine through the conserved F or W. Fields, in order: V gene, D gene, J gene, clone size, CDR3 length, CDR3 protein, CDR3 DNA. D genes are given only for firm matches. The listing skips clone size in some rows; elsewhere it reads once, few, many or a size class.

v_call: TRBV5-1; d_call: .; j_call: TRBJ2-7; clone_size: once; cdr3_length: 14; cdr3_aa: CASSLDGRGYEQYF; cdr3_nt: TGCGCCAGCAGCTTGGACGGCAGGGGATACGAGCAGTACTTC
v_call: TRBV7-6; d_call: .; j_call: TRBJ2-5; clone_size: once; cdr3_length: 15; cdr3_aa: CASSLVEGWVETQYF; cdr3_nt: TGTGCCAGCAGCTTAGTAGAGGGTTGGGTAGAGACCCAGTACTTC
v_call: TRBV15; d_call: TRBD2; j_call: TRBJ2-7; clone_size: .; cdr3_length: 14; cdr3_aa: CATSRPGTSGEQYF; cdr3_nt: TGTGCCACCAGCAGACCCGGGACTAGCGGCGAGCAGTACTTC
v_call: TRBV7-8; d_call: TRBD1; j_call: TRBJ2-1; clone_size: once; cdr3_length: 15; cdr3_aa: CASSLAWTGDGEQFF; cdr3_nt: TGTGCCAGCAGCTTAGCCTGGACAGGAGACGGTGAGCAGTTCTTC
v_call: TRBV5-1; d_call: .; j_call: TRBJ2-5; clone_size: .; cdr3_length: 16; cdr3_aa: CASSHARGEGEETQYF; cdr3_nt: TGCGCCAGCAGCCACGCGCGGGGAGAAGGCGAGGAGACCCAGTACTTC
v_call: TRBV19; d_call: TRBD1; j_call: TRBJ1-5; clone_size: .; cdr3_length: 16; cdr3_aa: CASSIGPDRVNQPQHF; cdr3_nt: TGTGCCAGTAGTATAGGCCCCGACAGGGTCAATCAGCCCCAGCATTTT
v_call: TRBV11-3; d_call: TRBD2; j_call: TRBJ2-1; clone_size: .; cdr3_length: 16; cdr3_aa: CASSLRASGALNEQFF; cdr3_nt: TGTGCCAGCAGCCTAAGGGCTAGCGGGGCCCTCAATGAGCAGTTCTTC
v_call: TRBV6-1; d_call: .; j_call: TRBJ2-2; clone_size: .; cdr3_length: 14; cdr3_aa: CASSLDPNTGELFF; cdr3_nt: TGTGCCAGCAGTTTAGATCCGAACACCGGGGAGCTGTTTTTT
v_call: TRBV15; d_call: .; j_call: TRBJ1-2; clone_size: .; cdr3_length: 14; cdr3_aa: CATSREGQSSGYTF; cdr3_nt: TGTGCCACCAGCAGAGAGGGGCAGTCTTCTGGCTACACCTTC
v_call: TRBV5-1; d_call: .; j_call: TRBJ1-4; clone_size: .; cdr3_length: 15; cdr3_aa: CASSLMGATNEKLFF; cdr3_nt: TGCGCCAGCAGCTTGATGGGGGCTACTAATGAAAAACTGTTTTTT
v_call: TRBV2; d_call: .; j_call: TRBJ2-7; clone_size: once; cdr3_length: 14; cdr3_aa: CASSEEEGAGEQYF; cdr3_nt: TGTGCCAGCAGTGAAGAGGAGGGGGCTGGCGAGCAGTACTTC
v_call: TRBV19; d_call: TRBD1; j_call: TRBJ2-7; clone_size: .; cdr3_length: 13; cdr3_aa: CASSDRGEYEQYF; cdr3_nt: TGTGCCAGTAGTGACAGGGGTGAATACGAGCAGTACTTC
v_call: TRBV7-3; d_call: TRBD2; j_call: TRBJ2-1; clone_size: .; cdr3_length: 16; cdr3_aa: CASAQNGREAYNEQFF; cdr3_nt: TGTGCCAGCGCCCAAAACGGGCGGGAGGCCTACAATGAGCAGTTCTTC
v_call: TRBV4-1; d_call: TRBD2; j_call: TRBJ2-1; clone_size: .; cdr3_length: 16; cdr3_aa: CASSQEGSGRGDEQFF; cdr3_nt: TGCGCCAGCAGCCAAGAGGGCAGCGGGAGGGGGGATGAGCAGTTCTTC
v_call: TRBV7-6; d_call: .; j_call: TRBJ1-1; clone_size: .; cdr3_length: 14; cdr3_aa: CASSLIGGGTEAFF; cdr3_nt: TGTGCCAGCAGCTTAATCGGGGGAGGCACTGAAGCTTTCTTT
v_call: TRBV28; d_call: .; j_call: TRBJ1-2; clone_size: .; cdr3_length: 14; cdr3_aa: CASSLLGGFYGYTF; cdr3_nt: TGTGCCAGCAGTTTACTAGGGGGTTTCTATGGCTACACCTTC
v_call: TRBV9; d_call: TRBD1; j_call: TRBJ1-4; clone_size: .; cdr3_length: 14; cdr3_aa: CASRDRERGEKLFF; cdr3_nt: TGTGCCAGCAGGGACAGGGAAAGGGGCGAAAAACTGTTTTTT
v_call: TRBV15; d_call: TRBD1; j_call: TRBJ1-1; clone_size: .; cdr3_length: 16; cdr3_aa: CATSRGDRDLDTEAFF; cdr3_nt: TGTGCCACCAGCAGAGGGGACAGGGATTTGGACACTGAAGCTTTCTTT
v_call: TRBV11-2; d_call: .; j_call: TRBJ2-7; clone_size: .; cdr3_length: 14; cdr3_aa: CASSLSPGGYEQYF; cdr3_nt: TGTGCCAGCAGCTTATCCCCAGGGGGGTACGAGCAGTACTTC
v_call: TRBV2; d_call: .; j_call: TRBJ2-7; clone_size: .; cdr3_length: 12; cdr3_aa: CASSASTSEQYF; cdr3_nt: TGTGCCAGCAGTGCCAGTACCTCCGAGCAGTACTTC
v_call: TRBV29-1; d_call: TRBD1; j_call: TRBJ1-2; clone_size: .; cdr3_length: 13; cdr3_aa: CSAKGQGNYGYTF; cdr3_nt: TGCAGCGCGAAGGGACAGGGAAACTATGGCTACACCTTC
v_call: TRBV6-5; d_call: .; j_call: TRBJ2-2; clone_size: .; cdr3_length: 13; cdr3_aa: CASSYPGTGELFF; cdr3_nt: TGTGCCAGCAGTTACCCCGGCACCGGGGAGCTGTTTTTT